The clone carrying this TCR beta chain was seen only once. The CDR3 length is 13 residues. V gave up 3 bases and J gave up 6 bases, with 9 bases separating them. Germline values: CDR1 MDHEN, CDR2 SYDVKM. The sample belongs to a study of technical replicates of blood from several donors. TCRdb keeps only in-frame clones here, not all; method: immunoSEQ multiplex PCR. The table records tens of thousands of clones, 94% of them present only once. The sequenced material came from T cells isolated from PBMCs. This clonotype was obtained from a human donor in good health. J is TRBJ1-5 and V is TRBV28; D perhaps matches TRBD1 (5 bases). CDR3 residues: CASSLFRVQPQHF. The CDR3 bases are TGTGCCAGCAGTTTGTTCAGGGTTCAGCCCCAGCATTTT.